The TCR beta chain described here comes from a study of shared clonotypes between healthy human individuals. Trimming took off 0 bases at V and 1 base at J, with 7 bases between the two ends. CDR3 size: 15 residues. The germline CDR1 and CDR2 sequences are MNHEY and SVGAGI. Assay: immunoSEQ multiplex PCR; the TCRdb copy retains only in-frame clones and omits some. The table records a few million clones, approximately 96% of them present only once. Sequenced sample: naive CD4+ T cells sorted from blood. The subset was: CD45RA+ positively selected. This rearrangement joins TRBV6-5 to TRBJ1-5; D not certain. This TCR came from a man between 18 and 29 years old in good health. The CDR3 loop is CASSYSKRSNQPQHF. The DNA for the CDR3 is TGTGCCAGCAGTTACTCGAAAAGGAGCAATCAGCCCCAGCATTTT.